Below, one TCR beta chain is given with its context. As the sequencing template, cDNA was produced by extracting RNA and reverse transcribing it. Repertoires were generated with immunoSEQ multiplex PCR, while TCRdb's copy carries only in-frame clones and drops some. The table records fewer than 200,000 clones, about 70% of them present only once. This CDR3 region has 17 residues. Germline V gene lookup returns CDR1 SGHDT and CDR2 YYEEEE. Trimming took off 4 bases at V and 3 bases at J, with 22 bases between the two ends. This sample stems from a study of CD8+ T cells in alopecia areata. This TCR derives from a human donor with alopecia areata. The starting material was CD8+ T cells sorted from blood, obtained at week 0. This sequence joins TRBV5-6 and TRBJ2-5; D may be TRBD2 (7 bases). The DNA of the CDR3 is TGTGCCAGCAGCCGCCTCCCCGAGGGGGGGGAGAAAGAGACCCAGTACTTC. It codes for CASSRLPEGGEKETQYF.